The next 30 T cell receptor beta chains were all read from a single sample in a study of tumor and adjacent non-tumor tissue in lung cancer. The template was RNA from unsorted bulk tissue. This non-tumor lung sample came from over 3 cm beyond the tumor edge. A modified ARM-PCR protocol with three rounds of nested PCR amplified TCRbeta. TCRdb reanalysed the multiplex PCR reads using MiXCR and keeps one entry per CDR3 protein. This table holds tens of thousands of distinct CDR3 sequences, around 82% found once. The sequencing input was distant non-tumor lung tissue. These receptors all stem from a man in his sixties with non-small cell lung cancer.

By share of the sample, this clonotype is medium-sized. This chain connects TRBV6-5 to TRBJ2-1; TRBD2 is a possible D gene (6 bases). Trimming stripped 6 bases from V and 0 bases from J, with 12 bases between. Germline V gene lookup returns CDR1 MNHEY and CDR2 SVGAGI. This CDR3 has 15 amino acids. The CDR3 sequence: CASRPLASSYNEQFF. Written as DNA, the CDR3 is TGTGCCAGCAGGCCACTAGCAAGCTCCTACAATGAGCAGTTCTTC.

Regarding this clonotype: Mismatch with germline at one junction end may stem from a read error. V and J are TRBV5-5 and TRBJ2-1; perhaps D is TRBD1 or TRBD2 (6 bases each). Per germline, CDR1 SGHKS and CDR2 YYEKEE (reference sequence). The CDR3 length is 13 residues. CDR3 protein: CVSIGGRADEQFF. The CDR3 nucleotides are TGTGTCAGCATCGGGGGCAGGGCCGATGAGCAATTCTTC. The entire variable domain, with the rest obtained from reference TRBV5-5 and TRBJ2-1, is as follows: DAGVTQSPTHLIKTRGQQVTLRCSPISGHKSVSWYQQVLGQGPQFIFQYYEKEERGRGNFPDRFSARQFPNYSSELNVNALLLGDSALYLCVSIGGRADEQFFGPGTRLTVL.

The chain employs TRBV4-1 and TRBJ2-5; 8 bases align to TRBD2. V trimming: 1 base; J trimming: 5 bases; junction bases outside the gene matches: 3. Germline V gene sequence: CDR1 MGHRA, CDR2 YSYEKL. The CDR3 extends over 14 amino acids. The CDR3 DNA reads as TGCGCCAGCAGCCAAGTATCGGGAGGGGAGACCCAGTACTTC. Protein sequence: CASSQVSGGETQYF.

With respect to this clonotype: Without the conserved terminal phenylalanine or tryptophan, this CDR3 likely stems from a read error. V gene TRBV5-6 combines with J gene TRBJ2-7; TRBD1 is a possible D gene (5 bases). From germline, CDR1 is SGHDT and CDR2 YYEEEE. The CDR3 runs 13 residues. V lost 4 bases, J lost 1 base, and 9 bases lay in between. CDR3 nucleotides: TGTGCCAGCAGCCTGACAGTGTCCTACGAGCAGTACTTA. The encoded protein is CASSLTVSYEQYL.

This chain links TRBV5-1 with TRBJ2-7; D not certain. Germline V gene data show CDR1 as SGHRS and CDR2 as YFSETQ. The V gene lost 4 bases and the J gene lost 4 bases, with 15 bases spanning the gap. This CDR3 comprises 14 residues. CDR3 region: CASSISVPSYEQYF. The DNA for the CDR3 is TGCGCCAGCAGCATCTCAGTGCCCTCATACGAGCAGTACTTC.

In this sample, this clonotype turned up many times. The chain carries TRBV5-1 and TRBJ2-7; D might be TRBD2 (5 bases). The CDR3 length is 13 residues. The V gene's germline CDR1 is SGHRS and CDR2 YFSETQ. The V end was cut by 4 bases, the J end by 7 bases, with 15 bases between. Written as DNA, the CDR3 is TGCGCCAGCAGCGCGGGTCCCCTGGAGGAGCAGTACTTC. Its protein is CASSAGPLEEQYF.

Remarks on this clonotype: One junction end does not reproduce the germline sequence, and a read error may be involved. The CDR3 sequence is CTSSLSGTGGTGELLF. CDR3 sequence (DNA): TGTACCAGCAGTCTTAGCGGGACGGGAGGCACCGGGGAGCTGTTATTT. The rearrangement joins TRBV6-5 to TRBJ2-2; TRBD2 matches at 8 bases. The CDR3 length is 16 residues. In germline, CDR1 is MNHEY, CDR2 SVGAGI.

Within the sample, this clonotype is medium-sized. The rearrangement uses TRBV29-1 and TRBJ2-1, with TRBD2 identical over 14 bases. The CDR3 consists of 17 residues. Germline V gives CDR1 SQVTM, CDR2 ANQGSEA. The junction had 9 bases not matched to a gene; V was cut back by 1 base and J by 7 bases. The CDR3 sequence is CSVEGGLAGGRGNEQFF. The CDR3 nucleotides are TGCAGCGTTGAAGGTGGACTAGCGGGAGGTCGGGGAAATGAGCAGTTCTTC.

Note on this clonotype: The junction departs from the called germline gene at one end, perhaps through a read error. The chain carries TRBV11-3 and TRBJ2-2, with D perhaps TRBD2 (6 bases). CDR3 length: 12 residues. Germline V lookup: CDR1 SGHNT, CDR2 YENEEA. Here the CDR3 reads CASRRGSGELFF. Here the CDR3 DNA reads TGTGCCAGTCGTCGGGGGTCCGGGGAGTTGTTTTTT.

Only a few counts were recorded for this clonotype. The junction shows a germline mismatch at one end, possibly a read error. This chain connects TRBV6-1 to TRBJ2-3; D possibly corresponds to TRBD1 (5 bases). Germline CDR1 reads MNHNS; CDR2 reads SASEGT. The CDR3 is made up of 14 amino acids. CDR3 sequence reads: CASSEVRSTGTQYF. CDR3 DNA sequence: TGTGCCAGCAGTGAAGTGCGGAGCACAGGTACGCAGTATTTT.

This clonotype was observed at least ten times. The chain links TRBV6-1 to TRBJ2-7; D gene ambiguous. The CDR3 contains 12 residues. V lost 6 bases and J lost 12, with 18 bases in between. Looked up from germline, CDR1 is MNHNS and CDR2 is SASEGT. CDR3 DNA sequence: TGTGCCAGCAGACCCCTCTTGGGTCGTGGGTACTTC. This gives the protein CASRPLLGRGYF.

The CDR3 nucleotides are TGCGCCAGCGATTCGACCTGGAATTTTCACTATGGCTACACCTTC. Its protein is CASDSTWNFHYGYTF. This chain connects TRBV5-1 to TRBJ1-2; D is uncertain. The CDR3 runs to 15 residues. The germline CDR1 and CDR2 sequences are SGHRS and YFSETQ. Trimming took off 7 bases at V and 3 bases at J, with 19 bases between the two ends. Combining the CDR3 with reference TRBV5-1 and TRBJ1-2 gives the whole variable domain KAGVTQTPRYLIKTRGQQVTLSCSPISGHRSVSWYQQTPGQGLQFLFEYFSETQRNKGNFPGRFSGRQFSNSRSEMNVSTLELGDSALYLCASDSTWNFHYGYTFGSGTRLTVV.

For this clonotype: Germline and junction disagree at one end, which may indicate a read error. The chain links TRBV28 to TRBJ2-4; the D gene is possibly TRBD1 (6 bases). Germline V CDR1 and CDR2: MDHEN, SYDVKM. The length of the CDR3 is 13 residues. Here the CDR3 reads CTSSKYRGSGWYF. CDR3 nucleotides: TGTACCAGCAGTAAATATAGGGGGTCCGGTTGGTACTTC. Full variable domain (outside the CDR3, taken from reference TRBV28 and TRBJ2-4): DVKVTQSSRYLVKRTGEKVFLECVQDMDHENMFWYRQDPGLGLRLIYFSYDVKMKEKGDIPEGYSVSREKKERFSLILESASTNQTSMYLCTSSKYRGSGWYFGAGTRLSVL.

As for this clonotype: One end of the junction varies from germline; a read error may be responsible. CDR3 sequence: CATGGRAGTKNTQYF. The CDR3 DNA sequence: TGTGCCACCGGCGGCCGGGCTGGAACCAAAAACACTCAGTACTTT. This sequence joins TRBV28 and TRBJ2-4, with unresolved D. Looked up from germline, CDR1 is MDHEN and CDR2 is SYDVKM. There are 15 residues in the CDR3.

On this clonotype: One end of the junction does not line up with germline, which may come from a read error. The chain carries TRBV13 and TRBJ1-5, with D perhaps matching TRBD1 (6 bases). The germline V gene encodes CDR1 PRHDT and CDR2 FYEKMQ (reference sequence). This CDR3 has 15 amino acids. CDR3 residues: CAGSLGRGSDQPQHF. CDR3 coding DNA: TGTGCCGGCAGCTTGGGCAGGGGATCCGATCAGCCCCAGCATTTT.

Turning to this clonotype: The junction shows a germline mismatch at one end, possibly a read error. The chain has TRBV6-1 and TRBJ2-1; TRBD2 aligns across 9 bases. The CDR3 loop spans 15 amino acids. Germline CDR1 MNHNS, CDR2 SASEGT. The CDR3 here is CASNELAGSYYEQFF. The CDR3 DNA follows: TGTGCCAGCAATGAACTAGCGGGCTCCTACTATGAGCAGTTCTTC.

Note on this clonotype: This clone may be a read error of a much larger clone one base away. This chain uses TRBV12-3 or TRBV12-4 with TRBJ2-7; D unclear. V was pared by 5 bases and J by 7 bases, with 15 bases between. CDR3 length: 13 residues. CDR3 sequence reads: CASSPVRAKEQYF. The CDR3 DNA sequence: TGTGCCAGCAGTCCCGTCCGGGCTAAGGAGCAGTACTTC.

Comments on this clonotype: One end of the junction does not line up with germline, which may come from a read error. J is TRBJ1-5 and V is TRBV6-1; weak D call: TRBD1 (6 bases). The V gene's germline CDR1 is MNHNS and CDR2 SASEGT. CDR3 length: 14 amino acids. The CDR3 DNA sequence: TGTGCCAGTAGTGTCGATAGGGGGAATCAGCCCCAGCATTTT. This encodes CASSVDRGNQPQHF.

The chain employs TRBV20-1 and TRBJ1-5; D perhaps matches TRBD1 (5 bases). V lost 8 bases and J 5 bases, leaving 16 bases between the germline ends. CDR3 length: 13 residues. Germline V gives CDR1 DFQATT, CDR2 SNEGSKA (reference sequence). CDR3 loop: CSTTGGRDQPQHF. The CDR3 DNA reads TGCAGTACTACAGGAGGGAGGGATCAGCCCCAGCATTTT.

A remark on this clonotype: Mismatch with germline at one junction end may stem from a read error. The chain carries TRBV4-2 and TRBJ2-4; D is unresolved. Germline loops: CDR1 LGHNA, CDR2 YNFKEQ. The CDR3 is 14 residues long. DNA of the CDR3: TGTGCCAGCAGCGAAGATCGCGGCGGCAACATTCAGTACTTC. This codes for CASSEDRGGNIQYF.

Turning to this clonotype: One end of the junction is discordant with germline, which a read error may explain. The CDR3 DNA sequence: TGCGCCAGCAGTTTGGCCAATACAGAGGAGACCCGGTACTTC. Translating it yields CASSLANTEETRYF. V gene TRBV5-1 combines with J gene TRBJ2-5, with D unresolved. Germline lookup yields CDR1 SGHRS and CDR2 YFSETQ. The CDR3 spans 14 residues.

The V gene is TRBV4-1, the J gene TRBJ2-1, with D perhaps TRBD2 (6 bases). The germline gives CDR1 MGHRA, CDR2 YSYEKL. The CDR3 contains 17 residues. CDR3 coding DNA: TGCGTCAGTAGCCAAGATGGGGCGGGATTACTGGTTTATGAGCAGTTCTTC. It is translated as CVSSQDGAGLLVYEQFF.

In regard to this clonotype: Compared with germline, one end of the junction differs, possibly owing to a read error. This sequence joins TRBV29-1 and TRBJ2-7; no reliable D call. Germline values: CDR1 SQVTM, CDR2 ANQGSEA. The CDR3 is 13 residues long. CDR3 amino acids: CSEYDQRSYEQYF. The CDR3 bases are TGCAGCGAGTACGACCAACGATCCTACGAACAGTACTTC.

CDR3 region: CSAQTGVGSTDTQYF. In DNA, the CDR3 is TGCAGTGCCCAGACAGGGGTGGGTAGCACAGATACGCAGTATTTT. The chain couples TRBV29-1 to TRBJ2-3, with 8 nucleotides matching TRBD1. Per germline, CDR1 SQVTM and CDR2 ANQGSEA. The CDR3 spans 15 residues.

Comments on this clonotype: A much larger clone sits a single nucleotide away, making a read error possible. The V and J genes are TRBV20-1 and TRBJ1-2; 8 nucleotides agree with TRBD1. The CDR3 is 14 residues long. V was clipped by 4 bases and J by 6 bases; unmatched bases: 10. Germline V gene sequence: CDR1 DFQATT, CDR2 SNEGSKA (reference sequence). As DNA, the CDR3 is TGCAGTGCTATCGCCCTCGACAGGGGCGATGGCTACACCTTC. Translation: CSAIALDRGDGYTF.

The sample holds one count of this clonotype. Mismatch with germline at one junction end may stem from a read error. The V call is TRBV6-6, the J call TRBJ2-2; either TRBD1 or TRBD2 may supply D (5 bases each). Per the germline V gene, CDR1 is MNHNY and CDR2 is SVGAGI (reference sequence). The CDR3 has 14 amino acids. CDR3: CASSSTWGTGELLF. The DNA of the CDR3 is TGTGCCAGCAGTTCCACCTGGGGCACTGGGGAGCTGTTGTTT.

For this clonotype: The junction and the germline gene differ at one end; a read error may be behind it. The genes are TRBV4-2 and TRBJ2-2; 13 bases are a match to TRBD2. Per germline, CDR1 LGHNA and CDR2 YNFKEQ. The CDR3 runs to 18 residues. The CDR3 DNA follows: TGTGTCAGCAGCCACCCATCTACTGGGACTAGCGGGACTGGGGAGCTGTTTTTT. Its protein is CVSSHPSTGTSGTGELFF.

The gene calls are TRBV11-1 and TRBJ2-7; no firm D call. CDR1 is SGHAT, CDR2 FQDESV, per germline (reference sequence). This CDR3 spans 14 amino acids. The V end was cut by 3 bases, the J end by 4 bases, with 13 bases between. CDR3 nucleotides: TGTGCCAGCAGCTTGAAGTTCGGTCCATACGAGCAGTACTTC. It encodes CASSLKFGPYEQYF.

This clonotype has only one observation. For the CDR3, the DNA is TGTGCCAGCAGCTTGGGACAGGGGGATATGAAGTACTTC. Its translation is CASSLGQGDMKYF. This chain uses TRBV5-6 with TRBJ2-7, with 9 nucleotides matching TRBD1. Germline CDR1 and CDR2: SGHDT and YYEEEE. V was pared by 0 bases and J by 11 bases, with 6 bases of the junction left unmatched. The CDR3 extends over 13 amino acids.

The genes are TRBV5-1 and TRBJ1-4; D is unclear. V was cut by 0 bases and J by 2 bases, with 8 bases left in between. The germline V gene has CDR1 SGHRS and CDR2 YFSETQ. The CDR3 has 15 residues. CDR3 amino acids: CASSLGGATNEKLFF. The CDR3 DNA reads TGCGCCAGCAGCTTGGGGGGAGCGACTAATGAAAAACTGTTTTTT.